The rows below give T cell receptor beta chains drawn from one sample of a study of CD8 T cells in ankylosing spondylitis. Each CDR3 protein is one row after TCRdb ran MiXCR on the 5' RACE reads. The profile shows some 350,000 distinct CDR3 sequences, 14% to 15% of them singletons. The sequencing sample was made of blood, either unsorted or a sorted T cell fraction (not recorded which). All receptors derive from a male donor with ankylosing spondylitis or in good health (not recorded which). CDR3s include the opening cysteine and the closing phenylalanine or tryptophan. A D gene is named only where the DNA matches it firmly. Rows give clone size only sometimes, using once, few, many, or a class for an expanded clone.

d_gene	v_gene	abundance	len	j_gene	CDR3aa	CDR3nt
TRBD1	TRBV12-3/TRBV12-4	few	15	TRBJ2-7	CASSQRDSASYEQYF	TGTGCCAGCAGTCAACGGGACAGTGCCTCCTACGAGCAGTACTTC
NA	TRBV11-2	many	15	TRBJ1-2	CASSLEVGDVYGYTF	TGTGCCAGCAGCTTAGAAGTCGGGGACGTCTATGGCTACACCTTC
TRBD2	TRBV20-1	NA	17	TRBJ2-1	CSARDQGLAGVRNEQFF	TGCAGTGCTAGAGATCAGGGACTAGCGGGAGTAAGGAATGAGCAGTTCTTC
NA	TRBV16	NA	14	TRBJ1-2	CASSPQLENYGYTF	TGTGCCAGCAGCCCCCAGCTGGAGAACTATGGCTACACCTTC
NA	TRBV7-6	NA	14	TRBJ1-2	CASSPEGGGYGYTF	TGTGCCAGCAGCCCAGAGGGAGGGGGCTATGGCTACACCTTC
NA	TRBV2	few	12	TRBJ1-2	CASTWDEGGYTF	TGTGCCAGCACTTGGGACGAGGGAGGCTACACCTTC
NA	TRBV20-1	few	12	TRBJ2-7	CSAHSKGYEQYF	TGCAGTGCGCACTCAAAGGGTTACGAGCAGTACTTC
NA	TRBV29-1	NA	14	TRBJ2-5	CSVSDSGTQETQYF	TGCAGCGTCTCAGATAGTGGAACCCAAGAGACCCAGTACTTC
TRBD1	TRBV12-3/TRBV12-4	few	13	TRBJ1-6	CASSPGQGSPLHF	TGTGCCAGCAGTCCCGGACAGGGTTCACCCCTCCACTTT
TRBD2	TRBV5-6	NA	15	TRBJ2-5	CASSLVSGSSETQYF	TGTGCCAGCAGCTTGGTCAGCGGGAGTTCTGAGACCCAGTACTTC
NA	TRBV5-1	NA	15	TRBJ2-7	CASSLAEGVNYEQYF	TGCGCCAGCAGCTTGGCAGAGGGGGTTAACTACGAGCAGTACTTC
NA	TRBV20-1	many	13	TRBJ2-7	CSAVGLQGGEQYF	TGCAGTGCTGTCGGCCTACAGGGAGGCGAGCAGTACTTC
NA	TRBV9	NA	21	TRBJ2-1	CASSVHAPSTSSESSYNEQFF	TGTGCCAGCAGCGTTCATGCGCCCTCCACTTCTAGCGAGAGCTCCTACAATGAGCAGTTCTTC
NA	TRBV5-1	few	14	TRBJ2-7	CASSLQGTSYEQYF	TGCGCCAGCAGCTTACAGGGTACATCCTACGAGCAGTACTTC
NA	TRBV4-1	many	15	TRBJ1-5	CASSQGDTSNQPQHF	TGCGCCAGCAGCCAAGGGGATACTAGCAATCAGCCCCAGCATTTT
NA	TRBV12-3/TRBV12-4	few	14	TRBJ1-2	CASSPPGAGQGYTF	TGTGCCAGCAGTCCCCCCGGGGCAGGGCAGGGCTACACCTTC
NA	TRBV5-1	many	14	TRBJ1-1	CASSLAGGVGEAFF	TGCGCCAGCAGCTTGGCCGGTGGGGTCGGGGAAGCTTTCTTT
TRBD2	TRBV10-3	few	16	TRBJ2-1	CAISGWTSGSSNEQFF	TGTGCCATCAGTGGCTGGACTAGCGGGAGTAGCAATGAGCAGTTCTTC
NA	TRBV5-1	many	13	TRBJ2-2	CASGQGSTGELFF	TGCGCCAGCGGCCAGGGAAGCACCGGGGAGCTGTTTTTT
NA	TRBV5-1	few	15	TRBJ2-2	CASSGGTLNTGELFF	TGCGCCAGCAGCGGCGGGACTCTTAACACCGGGGAGCTGTTTTTT
TRBD1	TRBV5-6	few	15	TRBJ2-2	CASSFGQGRTGELFF	TGTGCCAGCAGCTTTGGACAGGGGAGAACCGGGGAGCTGTTTTTT
TRBD2	TRBV11-2	many	18	TRBJ2-1	CASSLLISGSGRASEQFF	TGTGCCAGCAGCTTGCTGATTAGTGGTAGCGGGAGGGCCAGTGAGCAGTTCTTC
TRBD1	TRBV6-5	few	16	TRBJ1-5	CASSYTGTVSNQPQHF	TGTGCCAGCAGTTACACCGGGACAGTTAGCAATCAGCCCCAGCATTTT
TRBD1	TRBV27	NA	14	TRBJ2-7	CASSPTGGGYEQYF	TGTGCCAGCAGTCCCACAGGGGGCGGCTACGAGCAGTACTTC
NA	TRBV30	few	13	TRBJ1-4	CAWGGGANEKLFF	TGTGCCTGGGGCGGAGGCGCCAATGAAAAACTGTTTTTT